Sequencing of this T cell receptor beta chain was carried out in a study of blood T cell repertoires in COVID-19. On the study more broadly: There were acute and convalescent COVID-19 samples, and they came from the United States, Italy and Spain. PBMCs, B-cell-depleted T cells, or T cells were the source of the cDNA or gDNA that made up the material.

Per the original methods: The authors estimated nucleated cell counts from reference gene primer amplification. Sequencing used immunoSEQ multiplex PCR; TCRdb keeps in-frame clones, though not all of them. That table furnishes V, J and clone size, whereas the DNA furnished D and trimming. The repertoire holds about 36,000 clones, around 85% seen once, with approximately 14% in the top ten. The V and J ends lost 6 bases and 0 bases, in that order; junction bases with no gene match: 7. The CDR3 has 15 amino acids. CDR1 and CDR2 from the germline V gene are MDHEN and SYDVKM. The sample consisted of peripheral blood. The sequence derives from a human donor in a cohort sampled during active COVID-19. The J gene is TRBJ2-7, the V gene TRBV28; 8 nucleotides agree with TRBD1. The CDR3 reads CASREPGGSSYEQYF. CDR3 nucleotides: TGTGCCAGCAGAGAACCAGGGGGCTCCTCCTACGAGCAGTACTTC.